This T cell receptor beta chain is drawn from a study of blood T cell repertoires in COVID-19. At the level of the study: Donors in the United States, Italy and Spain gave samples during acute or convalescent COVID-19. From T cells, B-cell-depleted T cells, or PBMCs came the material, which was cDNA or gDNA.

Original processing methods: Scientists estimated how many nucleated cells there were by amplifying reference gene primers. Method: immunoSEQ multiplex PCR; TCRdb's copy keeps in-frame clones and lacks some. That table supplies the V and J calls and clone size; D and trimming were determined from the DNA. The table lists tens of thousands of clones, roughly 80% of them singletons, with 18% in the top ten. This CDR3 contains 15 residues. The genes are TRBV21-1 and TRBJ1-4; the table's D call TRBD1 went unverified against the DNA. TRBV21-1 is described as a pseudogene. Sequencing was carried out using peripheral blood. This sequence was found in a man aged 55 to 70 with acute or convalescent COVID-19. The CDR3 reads CASSYPTGKDEKLFF. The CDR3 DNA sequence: TGTGCCAGCAGCTACCCGACAGGGAAAGATGAAAAACTGTTTTTT.